This T cell receptor beta chain is drawn from a study of human T cells and chemical hapten exposure. Noted time point: patch test 3, about 24 weeks after DPC sensitization. Treatment here: therapeutic diphenylcyclopropenone sensitization with weekly scalp DPC. Alopecia patients, 18 to 70 years old and DPC-suitable, served as donors. Overall study results and limits: Compared with pre-sensitization or healthy control sets, expanded TCRs clustered more. Expanded TCR counts at PT1 went up together with patch test score, a positive correlation.

This clonotype has a count of ten or more. The antigen remains unidentified. As the library was built, unique molecular identifiers were attached to individual cDNA molecules. TCRdb recomputed calls from the RACE reads with MiXCR, one row per CDR3 protein. Of about 82,000 distinct CDR3 sequences in the sample, 10% to 15% were seen once. The source is a woman aged 45-59 years with alopecia areata. Some clones in this sample may be carry-over from other donors' samples. This specimen consisted of whole blood, obtained in connection with sensitization to the hapten diphenylcyclopropenone (DPC).

CDR3 region: CASSLRAGETQYF. CDR3 nucleotide sequence: TGTGCCAGCAGCTTAAGGGCTGGGGAGACCCAGTACTTC. The chain is built from TRBV7-8 and TRBJ2-5; D not resolved. Trimming removed 2 bases at V and 5 bases at J, with 9 bases between. This CDR3 has 13 amino acids. In germline, CDR1 is SGHVS, CDR2 FQNEAQ.